The text below deals with one T cell receptor (beta chain). In this sample, this clonotype turned up a few times. Its specific antigen is unknown. Base qualities are not at hand, and no much larger clone is one base apart. TCRdb lists the instrument as Illumina NovaSeq 6000. TCRalpha and TCRbeta cDNA libraries were constructed by 5'RACE with constant-segment primers, with sample barcodes and unique molecular identifiers being introduced. RNA was extracted from every sample with Trizol reagent. Library amplification was performed in two PCR steps, and a second sample barcode and Illumina TruSeq adapters were introduced in the second step. Sequencing of libraries was performed on an Illumina NovaSeq with 2 x 150 bp paired-end reads. In the source study's methods: Demultiplexing of reads and collapsing into UMI-guided consensus sequences were performed with migec v1.2.7. Using mixcr v2.1.11, UMI consensuses were aligned to TRA and TRB V and J templates and then assembled into clonotypes. Clonotypes were classified as expanded or contracted when called significant by both edgeR and NoisET, with noise models trained on biological replicates. For edgeR calls, the thresholds were a false discovery rate-adjusted p below 0.01 and a log2 fold-change of 1. PCA with hierarchical clustering of max-normalized trajectories of the 1000 most abundant clonotypes was used as exploratory dynamics analysis. Separately sequenced CD4+ and CD8+ repertoires were used to assign a CD4 or CD8 phenotype to each responding clone. In TCRdb, the public reads were trimmed at Q25 with fastp and aligned with MiXCR, with productive beta chains retained. Each entry merges the rows of one CDR3 protein and shows their most common DNA and genes. TCRdb assigned the V and J calls; the authors' analysis was not used. Across this sample there are roughly 560,000 distinct CDR3 sequences, with about a fifth seen only once. The top ten hold approximately 12% of the sample.

Looking up the germline V gene (reference sequence) yields CDR1 SEHNR and CDR2 FQNEAQ. From cysteine to phenylalanine, the CDR3 is 15 amino acids long. The retained sequence is limited to the CDR3, 45 bases, with the frame set at the first base. The V and J ends are trimmed by 5 bases and 8 bases, leaving 19 bases between them. The data originate from a study of T-cell memory formation after mild COVID-19 listed by TCRdb under 2021. In terms of the full investigation: TCR sequence clusters from the two donors were largely donor specific. Two young, previously healthy adult volunteers, one female and one male, were included in the cohort. Longitudinal TCRalpha and TCRbeta repertoire sequencing tracked T-cell clones expanding and contracting after mild COVID-19 in a couple of donors. Study-level results and caveats: Clones contracting from day 15 to 85 had balanced CD4/CD8 phenotypes, while a second wave expanding from day 15 to 37 was biased towards CD4+. The detection of some responding clones in pre-infection memory suggests that pre-existing cross-reactive memory T cells joined the SARS-CoV-2 response. Only two mild cases were covered by the study, and larger cohorts that include severe cases with pre-infection samples were considered necessary. The second-wave clones that peaked on day 37 were not confirmed to be SARS-CoV-2 specific. Contracting CD4+ clones were found mainly in CM and EM memory subsets, while CD8+ clones were enriched in EMRA.

Ficoll-Paque density gradient centrifugation was the method used to isolate PBMCs. This receptor was taken from an adult woman who had mild COVID-19 (a few samples of this study predate the infection). The sample titles of this study are shuffled in the database, so cell type and time point are left out; the donor was told from shared clones. The rearrangement joined TRBV7-9 to TRBJ2-1, with TRBD2 tentatively as D gene (5 bases match). The sequencing sample was made of PBMCs or a T cell subset sorted from them (not recorded which). The CDR3 reads as follows: CASSTPGGLVDEQFF. The DNA is TGTGCCAGCAGCACCCCTGGAGGCCTCGTGGATGAGCAGTTCTTC. Reference TRBV7-9 and TRBJ2-1 genes cover what lies past the CDR3, so the full variable domain is DTGVSQNPRHKITKRGQNVTFRCDPISEHNRLYWYRQTLGQGPEFLTYFQNEAQLEKSRLLSDRFSAERPKGSFSTLEIQRTEQGDSAMYLCASSTPGGLVDEQFFGPGTRLTVL.